The 21 T cell receptor beta chains listed next were all sequenced from one sample in a study of OX40 agonist ivuxolimab in advanced cancers. Only in-frame clones appear in the TCRdb table, and some are missing; sequencing was by immunoSEQ multiplex PCR. The sample holds about 31,000 clones; roughly 86% are singletons and the top ten take more than 25%. The specimen was CD4+ or CD8+ T cells sorted from blood, collected in a trial of the OX40 agonist ivuxolimab. These receptors came from an adult with an advanced solid tumor such as melanoma, head and neck, liver or kidney cancer.

The DNA for the CDR3 is TGCAGCGCCGGGGTCCTCAGGGACTATGGCTACACCTTC. Protein: CSAGVLRDYGYTF. The chain couples TRBV29-1 to TRBJ1-2, with a tentative D call TRBD1 (5 bases). The CDR3 is 13 residues long. The germline CDR1 and CDR2 sequences are SQVTM and ANQGSEA. Trimming shortened V by 7 bases and J by 3 bases, and 15 bases separated the two germline ends.

This chain uses TRBV7-2 with TRBJ2-1; D is possibly TRBD1 or TRBD2 (5 bases each). Germline-derived CDR1 and CDR2 are SGHTA and FQGNSA. The CDR3 consists of 14 residues. Trimming stripped 0 bases from V and 9 bases from J, with 12 bases between. CDR3: CASSLASGAAEQFF. The DNA for the CDR3 is TGTGCCAGCAGCTTAGCATCCGGGGCGGCTGAGCAGTTCTTC.

This clone was seen a single time. The rearrangement links TRBV6-1 to TRBJ2-5, with D possibly being TRBD1 (6 bases). With 5 bases removed from V and 5 bases from J, the gap between germline ends came to 9 bases. The CDR3 spans 12 residues. CDR1 and CDR2 from the germline V gene are MNHNS and SASEGT. The CDR3 is CASSTGLETQYF. The CDR3 DNA reads TGTGCCAGCAGTACAGGGTTGGAGACCCAGTACTTC.

The gene calls are TRBV11-2 and TRBJ2-5; D is possibly TRBD2 (6 bases). The germline CDR1 and CDR2 sequences are SGHAT and FQNNGV. This CDR3 comprises 18 residues. The V end lost 5 bases, the J end lost 5 bases, and 27 bases lay between the germline ends. CDR3 sequence (DNA): TGTGCCAGCAGCCTTCGGGGAACGGGAGTTTTGAGTGAGGAGACCCAGTACTTC. This translates into CASSLRGTGVLSEETQYF.

The V and J genes are TRBV6-6 and TRBJ2-7, with 9 bases identical to TRBD1. In germline, CDR1 is MNHNY, CDR2 SVGAGI (reference sequence). This CDR3 is 15 amino acids long. The ends lost 0 bases at V and 2 bases at J; junction bases unmatched: 2. DNA for the CDR3: TGTGCCAGCAGTTACTCCGGGACAGGGACCTACGAGCAGTACTTC. This sequence encodes CASSYSGTGTYEQYF.

The chain joins TRBV10-3 to TRBJ1-4; a possible D gene is TRBD1 (6 bases). The CDR3 sequence is 13 residues long. Trimming left V 6 bases short and J 7 bases short, with 12 bases between. Germline V gives CDR1 ENHRY, CDR2 SYGVKD. The CDR3 bases are TGTGCCATCAGCAGGACAGTTGCTGAAAAACTGTTTTTT. It is translated as CAISRTVAEKLFF.

The chain couples TRBV6-5 to TRBJ2-5; D not certain. Per the germline V gene, CDR1 is MNHEY and CDR2 is SVGAGI. The CDR3 runs 14 residues. Trimming cost V 2 bases and J 5 bases, with 12 bases left between them. The CDR3 coding sequence is TGTGCCAGCAGTTACAGCCAGGTTGGGGAGACCCAGTACTTC. Encoded protein: CASSYSQVGETQYF.

V usage is TRBV5-1 and J usage is TRBJ2-3; D is ambiguous. The CDR3 sequence is 14 residues long. Per germline, CDR1 SGHRS and CDR2 YFSETQ. V was clipped by 0 bases and J by 0 bases, with 5 bases between them. The CDR3 region is CASSLDGSTDTQYF. CDR3 sequence (DNA): TGCGCCAGCAGCTTGGACGGGAGCACAGATACGCAGTATTTT. The full variable domain, its missing parts supplied by reference TRBV5-1 and TRBJ2-3, is KAGVTQTPRYLIKTRGQQVTLSCSPISGHRSVSWYQQTPGQGLQFLFEYFSETQRNKGNFPGRFSGRQFSNSRSEMNVSTLELGDSALYLCASSLDGSTDTQYFGPGTRLTVL.

The chain joins TRBV29-1 to TRBJ2-3; TRBD1 aligns across 7 bases. With 2 bases clipped from V and 3 bases from J, the junction kept 2 bases outside the gene matches. The germline V gene has CDR1 SQVTM and CDR2 ANQGSEA. The CDR3 runs 13 residues. CDR3 nucleotides: TGCAGCGTTGAAAGGGGGCGGACAGATACGCAGTATTTT. Amino acids: CSVERGRTDTQYF.

The chain links TRBV27 to TRBJ2-2, with D possibly being TRBD1 (6 bases). This CDR3 spans 17 amino acids. Germline values: CDR1 MNHEY, CDR2 SMNVEV (reference sequence). Trimming took off 2 bases at V and 1 base at J, with 14 bases between the two ends. CDR3 bases: TGTGCCAGCAGTTTACGAGGACAGTTGCAGAACACCGGGGAGCTGTTTTTT. Its translation is CASSLRGQLQNTGELFF.

The sample holds one count of this clone. The rearrangement joins TRBV4-2 to TRBJ2-7, with D perhaps TRBD1 (5 bases). Germline-derived CDR1 and CDR2 are LGHNA and YNFKEQ. The CDR3 totals 13 residues. The germline V and J ends were trimmed by 4 bases and 4 bases, with 11 bases remaining between them. The CDR3 here is CASSRFTGYEQYF. In DNA form, the CDR3 reads TGTGCCAGCAGCCGGTTCACAGGTTACGAGCAGTACTTC.

CDR3 nucleotide sequence: TGTGCCAGTGGGCCGGGGGCGGCGTGGGGTAATCAGCCCCAGCATTTT. Translating gives CASGPGAAWGNQPQHF. This chain links TRBV19 with TRBJ1-5; tentatively, D is TRBD1 (6 bases). V lost 8 bases to trimming and J lost 4 bases, with 21 bases between them. This CDR3 is 16 amino acids long. Germline assignment: CDR1 LNHDA and CDR2 SQIVND (reference sequence).

This chain connects TRBV29-1 to TRBJ2-4, with D possibly being TRBD1 (6 bases). Germline lookup yields CDR1 SQVTM and CDR2 ANQGSEA. The V and J ends lost 0 bases and 7 bases respectively, with 16 bases between them. This CDR3 has 15 residues. In nucleotides, the CDR3 is TGCAGCGTTGAAGATCCACAGGGAGAGTTGAACATTCAGTACTTC. It translates to CSVEDPQGELNIQYF.

This CDR3 is CASSSGLAGGRADTQYF. In nucleotides, the CDR3 is TGTGCCAGCAGCTCGGGACTAGCGGGAGGCCGGGCAGATACGCAGTATTTT. The chain carries TRBV13 and TRBJ2-3; 15 bases align to TRBD2. The germline V gene has CDR1 PRHDT and CDR2 FYEKMQ (reference sequence). Germline trimming cut 4 bases from V and 4 bases from J; bases unmatched to any gene: 6. The CDR3 spans 17 residues.

V gene TRBV23-1 combines with J gene TRBJ1-4; 7 bases map to TRBD1. TRBV23-1 is an ORF, with its function uncertain. The CDR3 is 15 amino acids. The ends lost 7 bases at V and 4 bases at J; junction bases unmatched: 9. The CDR3 nucleotides read TGCGCCAGCAAACCCCACAGGGGACATAATGAAAAACTGTTTTTT. Translation: CASKPHRGHNEKLFF.

The chain recombines TRBV28 with TRBJ2-5, with TRBD1 matching 8 bases. V trimming: 2 bases; J trimming: 5 bases; junction bases outside the gene matches: 4. Germline loops: CDR1 MDHEN, CDR2 SYDVKM. The CDR3 runs to 14 residues. CDR3 coding DNA: TGTGCCAGCAGTTTACAGGGGGCGGTGGAGACCCAGTACTTC. This codes for CASSLQGAVETQYF. Together with reference TRBV28 and TRBJ2-5, the CDR3 gives the full variable domain: DVKVTQSSRYLVKRTGEKVFLECVQDMDHENMFWYRQDPGLGLRLIYFSYDVKMKEKGDIPEGYSVSREKKERFSLILESASTNQTSMYLCASSLQGAVETQYFGPGTRLLVL.

The J gene is TRBJ1-2, the V gene TRBV4-1; D gene uncertain. The length of the CDR3 is 15 residues. V was shortened by 1 base and J by 1 base, with 10 bases between the two germline ends. CDR1 and CDR2 from the germline V gene are MGHRA and YSYEKL. The CDR3: CASSQAWTDNYGYTF. CDR3 coding DNA: TGCGCCAGCAGCCAAGCCTGGACGGATAACTATGGCTACACCTTC.

The chain joins TRBV28 to TRBJ2-1; 13 nucleotides align to TRBD2. V lost 1 base to trimming and J lost 9 bases; unmatched junction nucleotides: 6. Germline values: CDR1 MDHEN, CDR2 SYDVKM. The CDR3 length is 16 residues. The CDR3 reads CASSLSGLAGRGEQFF. The CDR3 nucleotides read TGTGCCAGCAGTTTATCGGGACTAGCGGGACGAGGTGAGCAGTTCTTC.

The chain recombines TRBV6-1 with TRBJ2-1; 8 bases are a match to TRBD1. This CDR3 is 15 amino acids long. J lost 6 bases, V lost 2 bases, and 6 bases had no gene match. CDR1 MNHNS and CDR2 SASEGT come from the germline V gene. The CDR3 DNA is TGTGCCAGCAGTGAAATAGGACAGGGCTTCAATGAGCAGTTCTTC. The encoded protein is CASSEIGQGFNEQFF.

V and J are TRBV5-6 and TRBJ1-3; D gene uncertain. Per the germline V gene, CDR1 is SGHDT and CDR2 is YYEEEE. V was clipped by 0 bases and J by 4 bases, with 11 bases between them. CDR3 size: 15 residues. CDR3 nucleotide sequence: TGTGCCAGCAGCTTGGTTCCAGGCGGGGGAAACACCATATATTTT. It translates to CASSLVPGGGNTIYF.

The chain carries TRBV10-2 and TRBJ2-1; 11 nucleotides line up with TRBD2. Germline V lookup: CDR1 WSHSY, CDR2 SAAADI. The trim removed 5 bases at V and 4 bases at J, leaving 1 base unmatched. The CDR3 sequence is 14 residues long. The CDR3 here is CASSSSGRYNEQFF. The CDR3, as DNA: TGCGCCAGCAGTTCTAGCGGGAGGTACAATGAGCAGTTCTTC.